These 30 T cell receptor beta chains were all obtained from the same sample, sequenced in a study of patients and donors after allogeneic stem cell transplantation. TCRdb reprocessed the RT-PCR reads with MiXCR, giving one entry per CDR3 protein. This table holds about a million distinct CDR3 sequences, 15% to 20% found once. Sequencing was performed on blood, either unsorted or a sorted T cell fraction (not recorded which). Source of these receptors: a human donor who was either an allogeneic HSCT recipient or a stem cell or donor lymphocyte infusion donor (not recorded which). It is not recorded whose cells these are; they may come from a transplant donor.

The chain carries TRBV14 and TRBJ2-7; 12 bases match TRBD2. From germline, CDR1 is SGHDN and CDR2 FVKESK. V trimming: 2 bases; J trimming: 0 bases; junction bases outside the gene matches: 8. The CDR3 length is 18 residues. The CDR3 reads CASSQTTSGRPSSYEQYF. The CDR3 DNA is TGTGCCAGCAGCCAAACCACTAGCGGGAGGCCTAGCTCCTACGAGCAGTACTTC.

Details on this clonotype: This sequence may be a read error, since a much larger clone differs from it by one base. The rearrangement uses TRBV6-1 and TRBJ2-6; 7 positions agree with TRBD1. CDR1 and CDR2 from the germline V gene are MNHNS and SASEGT. CDR3 size: 15 residues. The CDR3 region is CACRDRQAGANVLTF. In DNA, the CDR3 is TGTGCCTGCAGGGACAGACAGGCTGGGGCCAACGTCCTGACTTTC.

The chain links TRBV4-3 to TRBJ1-2; D may be TRBD1 (5 bases). The CDR3 is 19 amino acids. The V end was cut by 0 bases, the J end by 0 bases, with 20 bases between. Germline CDR1 LGHNA, CDR2 YSLEER. In nucleotides, the CDR3 is TGCGCCAGCAGCCAAGATATGGGGACCGGGACGACGGCTAACTATGGCTACACCTTC. It specifies CASSQDMGTGTTANYGYTF.

This clonotype showed up just a few times. The rearrangement uses TRBV6-2 or TRBV6-3 and TRBJ2-2; either TRBD1 or TRBD2 may supply D (5 bases each). Germline CDR1 and CDR2: MNHEY and SVGEGT. The CDR3 loop spans 13 amino acids. V lost 6 bases, J lost 6 bases, and 11 bases lay in between. The CDR3: CASRGPSPGELFF. The CDR3 nucleotides read TGTGCCAGCAGGGGACCGTCCCCCGGGGAGCTGTTTTTT.

This clonotype appeared a few times. The J gene is TRBJ2-3, the V gene TRBV2; the D is unclear. Trimming shortened V by 8 bases and J by 0 bases, and 12 bases separated the two germline ends. Germline V lookup: CDR1 SNHLY, CDR2 FYNNEI. The CDR3 length is 14 residues. CDR3 protein: CASAPQPSTDTQYF. CDR3 bases: TGTGCCAGCGCTCCCCAGCCTAGCACAGATACGCAGTATTTT. The complete variable domain, with remaining parts taken from reference TRBV2 and TRBJ2-3, reads EPEVTQTPSHQVTQMGQEVILRCVPISNHLYFYWYRQILGQKVEFLVSFYNNEISEKSEIFDDQFSVERPDGSNFTLKIRSTKLEDSAMYFCASAPQPSTDTQYFGPGTRLTVL.

This chain joins TRBV20-1 and TRBJ1-1; D perhaps matches TRBD1 (5 bases). In germline, CDR1 is DFQATT, CDR2 SNEGSKA (reference sequence). Trimming left V 2 bases short and J 6 bases short, with 22 bases between. The CDR3 is made up of 16 amino acids. Written as DNA, the CDR3 is TGCAGTGCTAGATTGGGCCCACGGGGGAGGTTCGCTGAAGCTTTCTTT. The encoded protein is CSARLGPRGRFAEAFF.

The rearrangement joins TRBV2 to TRBJ1-5; no firm D call. V was shortened by 5 bases and J by 7 bases, with 15 bases between the two germline ends. The CDR3 runs 14 residues. Germline lookup yields CDR1 SNHLY and CDR2 FYNNEI. CDR3 protein: CASSLEVPPQPQHF. The CDR3 nucleotides are TGTGCCAGCAGTCTCGAGGTACCCCCACAGCCCCAGCATTTT.

This clonotype was detected ten times or more. The J gene is TRBJ1-5, the V gene TRBV4-3; no clear D. V lost 0 bases, J lost 4 bases, and 10 bases lay in between. The germline V gene encodes CDR1 LGHNA and CDR2 YSLEER. The CDR3 runs to 15 residues. CDR3 sequence: CASSQDVAANQPQHF. DNA for the CDR3: TGCGCCAGCAGCCAAGACGTGGCAGCTAATCAGCCCCAGCATTTT.

The chain has TRBV6-5 and TRBJ1-2; maybe TRBD1 (5 bases). V was shortened by 0 bases and J by 4 bases, with 12 bases between the two germline ends. This CDR3 is built from 15 residues. CDR1 and CDR2 (germline): MNHEY, SVGAGI. The DNA of the CDR3 is TGTGCCAGCAGTTACTCGGGGGATAGGGCCTATGGCTACACCTTC. Amino acid sequence: CASSYSGDRAYGYTF.

This clonotype was picked up a small number of times. The chain recombines TRBV6-5 with TRBJ2-2; D call uncertain. The germline V and J ends were trimmed by 3 bases and 3 bases, with 11 bases remaining between them. CDR3 length: 15 residues. From germline, CDR1 is MNHEY and CDR2 SVGAGI. The CDR3 protein is CASSYVVGYTGELFF. The DNA for the CDR3 is TGTGCCAGCAGTTATGTGGTAGGGTACACCGGGGAGCTGTTTTTT.

This clonotype was counted between two and nine times. V usage is TRBV12-3 or TRBV12-4 and J usage is TRBJ2-3; 9 nucleotides match TRBD1. V shed 4 bases and J 5 bases; nucleotides not matched to a gene: 7. The CDR3 runs 15 residues. CDR3 amino acids: CASSYRGRREDTQYF. The CDR3, as DNA: TGTGCCAGCAGTTACAGGGGGCGTCGGGAAGATACGCAGTATTTT.

The J gene is TRBJ1-4, the V gene TRBV12-3 or TRBV12-4, with 7 bases that match TRBD1. With V trimmed by 3 bases and J by 9 bases, 13 bases remained unmatched. The CDR3 has 16 amino acids. The CDR3 here is CASSFDETGTHKKLFF. DNA of the CDR3: TGTGCCAGCAGTTTCGACGAGACAGGGACCCATAAAAAACTGTTTTTT.

This clonotype has at least ten counts. The chain employs TRBV7-2 and TRBJ2-3, with TRBD1 as a possible D gene (6 bases). The CDR3 contains 15 residues. From germline, CDR1 is SGHTA and CDR2 FQGNSA. V lost 5 bases and J lost 2, with 14 bases in between. The CDR3 sequence: CASSLRGAVTDTQYF. The CDR3 nucleotides are TGTGCCAGCAGCCTCAGGGGAGCGGTCACAGATACGCAGTATTTT.

This clonotype was seen only a few times. The CDR3 protein is CSAGRTSGGFYNEQFF. The CDR3 DNA follows: TGCAGTGCTGGGAGGACTAGCGGAGGCTTCTACAATGAGCAGTTCTTC. This sequence joins TRBV20-1 and TRBJ2-1; the match to TRBD2 covers 10 bases. Germline V CDR1 and CDR2: DFQATT, SNEGSKA (reference sequence). V lost 5 bases, J lost 3 bases, and 10 bases stayed unmatched. The CDR3 has 16 residues.

The rearrangement joins TRBV3-1 to TRBJ2-2, with 8 positions matching TRBD1. The CDR3 covers 13 residues. Germline-derived CDR1 and CDR2 are LGHDT and YNNKEL (reference sequence). V was clipped by 7 bases and J by 5 bases; unmatched bases: 3. CDR3 DNA sequence: TGTGCCAGCATCCAGGGGGCTACCGGGGAGCTGTTTTTT. This translates into CASIQGATGELFF.

This clonotype was seen a handful of times. V is TRBV12-3 or TRBV12-4 and J is TRBJ1-5; no reliable D call. The CDR3 loop spans 17 amino acids. Between the trimmed V and J ends, which lost 4 bases and 4 bases, there was a span of 20 bases. CDR3 region: CASSSGTPFFSNQPQHF. CDR3 DNA sequence: TGTGCCAGCAGTTCCGGAACCCCCTTTTTTAGTAATCAGCCCCAGCATTTT.

Many counts were recorded for this clonotype. The chain joins TRBV12-3 or TRBV12-4 to TRBJ2-3; TRBD2 is a possible D gene (6 bases). V was clipped by 5 bases and J by 0 bases, with 15 bases between them. This CDR3 region has 16 residues. DNA of the CDR3: TGTGCCAGCAGTCTCGGGACTGGACGTAGCACAGATACGCAGTATTTT. Translating gives CASSLGTGRSTDTQYF.

The V and J genes are TRBV7-8 and TRBJ2-2; TRBD2 agrees at 7 bases. J was trimmed by 2 bases and V by 8 bases; bases with no gene match: 8. The CDR3 is made up of 15 amino acids. The V gene's germline CDR1 is SGHVS and CDR2 FQNEAQ. The CDR3 sequence is CASLAGTINTGELFF. CDR3 DNA sequence: TGTGCCAGCTTGGCCGGGACTATCAACACCGGGGAGCTGTTTTTT. The entire variable domain, with the rest obtained from reference TRBV7-8 and TRBJ2-2, is as follows: GAGVSQSPRYKVAKRGQDVALRCDPISGHVSLFWYQQALGQGPEFLTYFQNEAQLDKSGLPSDRFFAERPEGSVSTLKIQRTQQEDSAVYLCASLAGTINTGELFFGEGSRLTVL.

V is TRBV3-1 and J is TRBJ2-5, with TRBD2 identical over 10 bases. After removal of 4 bases from V and 8 bases from J, the junction contained 10 bases not matched to a gene. The length of the CDR3 is 15 residues. CDR1 is LGHDT, CDR2 YNNKEL, per germline (reference sequence). In DNA form, the CDR3 reads TGTGCCAGCAGCCGTTTAATAGCGGGGGGACTCACCCAGTACTTC. Protein product: CASSRLIAGGLTQYF.

In its sample, this clonotype was seen a few times. The gene calls are TRBV5-1 and TRBJ2-5; the match to TRBD1 covers 9 bases. V was pared by 4 bases and J by 1 base, with 8 bases of the junction left unmatched. The CDR3 consists of 16 residues. Germline V gene data show CDR1 as SGHRS and CDR2 as YFSETQ. The CDR3: CASSHRGTGPQETQYF. The CDR3 nucleotides are TGCGCCAGCAGCCACCGGGGGACAGGGCCCCAAGAGACCCAGTACTTC.

The chain couples TRBV7-8 to TRBJ2-5, with 8 bases aligning to TRBD2. The CDR3 length is 15 residues. V shed 5 bases, J shed 2 bases, and the junction held 7 bases outside the gene matches. CDR1 is SGHVS and CDR2 is FQNEAQ in the germline V gene. The CDR3 nucleotides read TGTGCCAGCAGCGGGACTAGGGGAAGACAAGAGACCCAGTACTTC. It specifies CASSGTRGRQETQYF.

The chain carries TRBV10-3 and TRBJ2-7; TRBD2 matches at 8 bases. This CDR3 has 17 residues. With 1 base clipped from V and 5 bases from J, the junction kept 13 bases outside the gene matches. Germline V gene data show CDR1 as ENHRY and CDR2 as SYGVKD. The CDR3 nucleotides read TGTGCCATCAGTGAGTTCTCCGAAAGCGGGAGAGGTCACGAGCAGTACTTC. Amino acid sequence: CAISEFSESGRGHEQYF.

This chain connects TRBV25-1 to TRBJ2-2; 7 nucleotides match TRBD2. Germline CDR1 reads MGHDK; CDR2 reads SYGVNS. This CDR3 has 17 amino acids. The J segment lost 7 bases and the V segment lost 4 bases, leaving 15 bases of the junction unmatched. The CDR3 DNA follows: TGTGCCAGCAGTGCCGGACTAGAGGGAGGGCCCGGCGGGGAGCTGTTTTTT. Residues: CASSAGLEGGPGGELFF.

This clonotype was observed a few times. This rearrangement joins TRBV30 to TRBJ1-6; unclear D gene. The CDR3 has 14 amino acids. Germline values: CDR1 GTSNPN, CDR2 SVGIG (reference sequence). Trimming took off 5 bases at V and 7 bases at J, with 15 bases between the two ends. The CDR3 DNA is TGTGCCTGGGATGCGACGGTGGGGAATTCACCCCTCCACTTT. Encoded protein: CAWDATVGNSPLHF.

This clonotype occurred many times. Its ends do not fully match the called genes, so a read error is possible. The CDR3 DNA reads TGTGCCAGCAGCTTAGGGGACAGGAACACTGAAGCTTTCTTT. It encodes CASSLGDRNTEAFF. This chain links TRBV5-1 with TRBJ1-1, with TRBD1 matching over 7 bases. Germline loops: CDR1 SGHRS, CDR2 YFSETQ. This CDR3 has 14 amino acids.

The chain employs TRBV11-2 and TRBJ2-6, with TRBD1 matching 7 bases. Trimming took 5 bases from V and 6 from J; bases not matched to a gene: 16. Germline lookup yields CDR1 SGHAT and CDR2 FQNNGV. CDR3 size: 18 residues. The CDR3 loop is CASSAPRGRLPSANVLTF. The DNA for the CDR3 is TGTGCCAGCAGCGCCCCTAGGGGGCGACTGCCTTCGGCCAACGTCCTGACTTTC.

This clonotype was detected many times. This sequence joins TRBV28 and TRBJ2-7; the match to TRBD2 covers 7 bases. Germline CDR1 and CDR2: MDHEN and SYDVKM. This CDR3 has 16 residues. Trimming removed 6 bases from V and 4 bases from J; junction bases left unmatched: 15. The CDR3 bases are TGTGCCAGCAGGCCCGGGGGGTCCCGGGATCTGTACGAGCAGTACTTC. Its translation is CASRPGGSRDLYEQYF. Supplemented by reference TRBV28 and TRBJ2-7, the full variable domain reads DVKVTQSSRYLVKRTGEKVFLECVQDMDHENMFWYRQDPGLGLRLIYFSYDVKMKEKGDIPEGYSVSREKKERFSLILESASTNQTSMYLCASRPGGSRDLYEQYFGPGTRLTVT.

The V and J genes are TRBV7-9 and TRBJ2-1, with D unclear. Germline V gene sequence: CDR1 SEHNR, CDR2 FQNEAQ (reference sequence). V lost 4 bases and J lost 7, with 14 bases in between. This CDR3 is built from 14 residues. In nucleotides, the CDR3 is TGTGCCAGCAGCTCCAGAGAGGTCGGGAATGAGCAGTTCTTC. Amino acids: CASSSREVGNEQFF.

The chain is built from TRBV14 and TRBJ2-7, with a possible D match to TRBD1 (6 bases). The V end lost 3 bases, the J end lost 2 bases, and 11 bases lay between the germline ends. CDR1 SGHDN and CDR2 FVKESK come from the germline V gene. There are 14 residues in the CDR3. The CDR3: CASSQGRGAYEQYF. CDR3 in DNA: TGTGCCAGCAGCCAGGGCAGGGGCGCCTACGAGCAGTACTTC. Combining the CDR3 with reference TRBV14 and TRBJ2-7 gives the whole variable domain EAGVTQFPSHSVIEKGQTVTLRCDPISGHDNLYWYRRVMGKEIKFLLHFVKESKQDESGMPNNRFLAERTGGTYSTLKVQPAELEDSGVYFCASSQGRGAYEQYFGPGTRLTVT.

This clonotype appeared a few times. The gene calls are TRBV6-5 and TRBJ1-2, with D uncertain. The CDR3 extends over 13 amino acids. Germline lookup yields CDR1 MNHEY and CDR2 SVGAGI. The V end lost 2 bases, the J end lost 6 bases, and 10 bases lay between the germline ends. The CDR3 nucleotides read TGTGCCAGCAGTTACGACCCGCGGCATGGCTACACCTTC. This codes for CASSYDPRHGYTF.